This is a list of T cell receptor beta chains from one sample in a study of blood T cells in healthy people across ages. TCRdb ran MiXCR on the 5' RACE reads and lists one entry per CDR3 protein. The sample shows about 930,000 distinct CDR3 sequences, 25% to 35% of them seen only once. These same records also appear under a second study, on T cells of mothers and their children.

The sequenced sample consisted of blood. These TCRs come from a woman aged 40 to 55 in good health. Each CDR3 is given with its conserved first and last residue. D genes are given only for firm matches. Clone size is given for some rows only: seen once, a few or many times, or a class if the clone is expanded.

TRBJ1-1 few TRBD1 TRBV5-1 TGCGCCAGCAGCCCGGGGACAGGGGGACGCGAAGCTTTCTTT CASSPGTGGREAFF
TRBJ1-2 - TRBD1 TRBV19 TGTGCCAGTAATCTACAGGGGGGAACGTATGGCTACACCTTC CASNLQGGTYGYTF
TRBJ2-7 few TRBD2 TRBV20-1 TGCAGTGCTAGAGACGTGGCGGAACTAGCGGATCGCTACGAGCAGTACTTC CSARDVAELADRYEQYF
TRBJ2-7 few - TRBV27 TGTGCTAGCAGACCAGGCCCGGGACGCGAGCAGTACTTC CASRPGPGREQYF
TRBJ2-3 - - TRBV5-1 TGCGCCAGCAGCCTGACGACCCAGGCGCAGTATTTT CASSLTTQAQYF
TRBJ2-1 many - TRBV20-1 TGCAGTGCTAATTCGGCAGCCTACAATGAGCAGTTCTTC CSANSAAYNEQFF
TRBJ1-2 - - TRBV5-6 TGTGCCAGCAGCCGTCTGGGCGAGGGCTACACCTTC CASSRLGEGYTF
TRBJ1-2 many - TRBV7-9 TGTGCCAGCAGCTCCGGCGGGACGGAATCTAACTATGGCTACACCTTC CASSSGGTESNYGYTF
TRBJ2-7 many - TRBV28 TGTGCCAGCAGTCTGATACAGGGACTCGAGCAGTACTTC CASSLIQGLEQYF
TRBJ2-1 many TRBD1 TRBV14 TGTGCCAGCAGCCACCCCCCCGCGGGGAGGAACACAGGGGGCTCCTACAATGAGCAGTTCTTC CASSHPPAGRNTGGSYNEQFF
TRBJ1-4 - TRBD1 TRBV7-2 TGTGCCAGCAGCATCCAGACAGGGAAAGGGGAAAAACTGTTTTTT CASSIQTGKGEKLFF
TRBJ2-1 - TRBD2 TRBV7-3 TGTACCAGCAGCTTAATCGGCGGGGGAAACAATGAGCAGTTCTTC CTSSLIGGGNNEQFF
TRBJ2-5 many TRBD2 TRBV7-9 TGTGCCAGCAGCCAAGGGACTAGCGGGGGGCAAGAGACCCAGTACTTC CASSQGTSGGQETQYF
TRBJ2-1 many TRBD1 TRBV9 TGTGCCAGCAGCCCGAGGACAGGGTCTGGTGGGGATGAGCAGTTCTTC CASSPRTGSGGDEQFF
TRBJ1-6 few - TRBV7-9 TGTGCCAGCAGCTGGGGCTCGGATTCACCCCTCCACTTT CASSWGSDSPLHF
TRBJ2-3 - - TRBV19 TGTGCCAGTAGTATAGACAGGGCGGCAGATACGCAGTATTTT CASSIDRAADTQYF
TRBJ1-2 - - TRBV28 TGTGCCAGTAATTCCGGGACATATGGCTACACCTTC CASNSGTYGYTF
TRBJ1-4 few - TRBV5-1 TGCGCCAGCAGCTTATCGGGCAGTCCCAGAGCTAATGAAAAACTGTTTTTT CASSLSGSPRANEKLFF
TRBJ2-1 - - TRBV3-1 TGTGCCAGCAGCTGGGCTAGCTCCTACAATGAGCAGTTCTTC CASSWASSYNEQFF
TRBJ2-3 many TRBD1 TRBV7-8 TGTGCCAGCAGCTTAGCTTGGCGGGACAGGGGAACAGATACGCAGTATTTT CASSLAWRDRGTDTQYF
TRBJ2-3 - TRBD2 TRBV4-2 TGTGCCAGCAGCCAAGAAGGGCCGGGACTAGCGGGGGGGCGCGGCACAGATACGCAGTATTTT CASSQEGPGLAGGRGTDTQYF
TRBJ2-7 few - TRBV6-4 TGTGCCGGCAGTGACTCGTGGGGGGCTCCCTACGAGCAGTACTTC CAGSDSWGAPYEQYF
TRBJ1-4 - - TRBV16 TGTGCCAGCAGCGCAACTTACATAGCAACTAATGAAAAACTGTTTTTT CASSATYIATNEKLFF
TRBJ1-2 many - TRBV28 TGTGCCAGCAGTTTGAACTATGGCTACACCTTC CASSLNYGYTF
TRBJ2-1 few - TRBV4-1 TGCGCCAGCAGCCAAGTACGGTATTCCTACAATGAGCAGTTCTTC CASSQVRYSYNEQFF
TRBJ2-1 - - TRBV3-1 TGTGCCAGCAGCCACGTCAGGTCGGCCCTTCCCTCCTACAATGAGCAGTTCTTC CASSHVRSALPSYNEQFF